This is a list of T cell receptor beta chains from one sample in a study of T cell responses to AZD1222 COVID-19 vaccine. The method was immunoSEQ multiplex PCR; TCRdb's version includes in-frame clones alone and lacks a portion of them. The sample holds some 42,000 clones, 65% to 85% seen once. The sequencing here drew on peripheral blood, taken 28 days after the second AZD1222 dose. The origin of the receptors is an adult who received the AZD1222 COVID-19 vaccine. Both conserved end residues are part of each CDR3. D genes are given only for firm matches. The size field is filled for only some rows; it gives once, few, many or a size class.

d_call: NA
clone_size: NA
v_call: TRBV4-1
j_call: TRBJ1-2
cdr3_aa: CASSQGLGLTGGYTF
cdr3_nt: TGCGCCAGCAGCCAGGGATTAGGACTCACCGGCGGCTACACCTTC

d_call: TRBD1
clone_size: NA
v_call: TRBV12-3/TRBV12-4
j_call: TRBJ2-7
cdr3_aa: CASTNRGYEQYF
cdr3_nt: TGTGCCAGCACCAACAGGGGTTACGAGCAGTACTTC

d_call: NA
clone_size: NA
v_call: TRBV6-6
j_call: TRBJ2-1
cdr3_aa: CASSPQNAYNEQFF
cdr3_nt: TGTGCCAGCAGTCCTCAAAACGCCTACAATGAGCAGTTCTTC

d_call: NA
clone_size: few
v_call: TRBV7-6
j_call: TRBJ2-1
cdr3_aa: CASSLGQGRDNEQFF
cdr3_nt: TGTGCCAGCAGCTTAGGCCAGGGTCGGGACAATGAGCAGTTCTTC

d_call: NA
clone_size: NA
v_call: TRBV28
j_call: TRBJ1-4
cdr3_aa: CASNGSNEKLFF
cdr3_nt: TGTGCCAGCAACGGGAGTAATGAAAAACTGTTTTTT

d_call: NA
clone_size: NA
v_call: TRBV7-6
j_call: TRBJ1-3
cdr3_aa: CASSLATDSGNTIYF
cdr3_nt: TGTGCCAGCAGCTTAGCGACGGATTCTGGAAACACCATATATTTT

d_call: TRBD1
clone_size: NA
v_call: TRBV29-1
j_call: TRBJ1-5
cdr3_aa: CSVGDRYSNQPQHF
cdr3_nt: TGCAGCGTTGGGGACAGGTATAGCAATCAGCCCCAGCATTTT

d_call: NA
clone_size: NA
v_call: TRBV18
j_call: TRBJ1-1
cdr3_aa: CASSQDTVKAFF
cdr3_nt: TGTGCCAGCTCACAAGACACTGTGAAAGCTTTCTTT

d_call: NA
clone_size: NA
v_call: TRBV19
j_call: TRBJ2-4
cdr3_aa: CASSRENIQYF
cdr3_nt: TGTGCCAGTAGTAGAGAAAACATTCAGTACTTC

d_call: TRBD1
clone_size: NA
v_call: TRBV5-1
j_call: TRBJ1-1
cdr3_aa: CASSLALTDRAAEAFF
cdr3_nt: TGCGCCAGCAGCTTGGCCTTGACCGACAGGGCGGCTGAAGCTTTCTTT

d_call: NA
clone_size: once
v_call: TRBV7-3
j_call: TRBJ2-2
cdr3_aa: CASSPTLTGELFF
cdr3_nt: TGTGCCAGCAGTCCAACCCTCACCGGGGAGCTGTTTTTT

d_call: NA
clone_size: NA
v_call: TRBV29-1
j_call: TRBJ1-1
cdr3_aa: CSVLPGAQPEAFF
cdr3_nt: TGCAGCGTTCTCCCAGGGGCCCAACCTGAAGCTTTCTTT

d_call: NA
clone_size: NA
v_call: TRBV9
j_call: TRBJ2-2
cdr3_aa: CASSVRLAVNTGELFF
cdr3_nt: TGTGCCAGCAGCGTTCGACTGGCCGTGAACACCGGGGAGCTGTTTTTT

d_call: TRBD2
clone_size: NA
v_call: TRBV3-1/TRBV3-2
j_call: TRBJ2-5
cdr3_aa: CASSQVLAGGKTQYF
cdr3_nt: TGTGCCAGCAGCCAGGTATTAGCGGGGGGAAAGACCCAGTACTTC

d_call: NA
clone_size: few
v_call: TRBV7-9
j_call: TRBJ1-4
cdr3_aa: CASSLDERNEKLFF
cdr3_nt: TGTGCCAGCAGCTTAGACGAACGGAATGAAAAACTGTTTTTT